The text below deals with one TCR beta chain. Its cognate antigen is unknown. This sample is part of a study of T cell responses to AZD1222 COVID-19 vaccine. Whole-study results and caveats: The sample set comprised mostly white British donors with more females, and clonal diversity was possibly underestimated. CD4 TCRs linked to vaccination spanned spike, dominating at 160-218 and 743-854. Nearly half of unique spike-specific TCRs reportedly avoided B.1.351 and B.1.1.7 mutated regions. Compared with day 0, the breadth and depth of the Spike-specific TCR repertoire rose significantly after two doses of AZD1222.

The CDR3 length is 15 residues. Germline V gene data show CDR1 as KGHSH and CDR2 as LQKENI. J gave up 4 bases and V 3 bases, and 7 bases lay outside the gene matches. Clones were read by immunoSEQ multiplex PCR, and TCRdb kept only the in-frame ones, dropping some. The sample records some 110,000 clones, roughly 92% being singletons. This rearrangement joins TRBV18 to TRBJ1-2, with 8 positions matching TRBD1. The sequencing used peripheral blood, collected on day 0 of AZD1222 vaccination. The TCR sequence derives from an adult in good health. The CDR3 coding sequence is TGTGCCAGCTCACCCACTGGACAGGGAGGCTATGGCTACACCTTC. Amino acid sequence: CASSPTGQGGYGYTF.